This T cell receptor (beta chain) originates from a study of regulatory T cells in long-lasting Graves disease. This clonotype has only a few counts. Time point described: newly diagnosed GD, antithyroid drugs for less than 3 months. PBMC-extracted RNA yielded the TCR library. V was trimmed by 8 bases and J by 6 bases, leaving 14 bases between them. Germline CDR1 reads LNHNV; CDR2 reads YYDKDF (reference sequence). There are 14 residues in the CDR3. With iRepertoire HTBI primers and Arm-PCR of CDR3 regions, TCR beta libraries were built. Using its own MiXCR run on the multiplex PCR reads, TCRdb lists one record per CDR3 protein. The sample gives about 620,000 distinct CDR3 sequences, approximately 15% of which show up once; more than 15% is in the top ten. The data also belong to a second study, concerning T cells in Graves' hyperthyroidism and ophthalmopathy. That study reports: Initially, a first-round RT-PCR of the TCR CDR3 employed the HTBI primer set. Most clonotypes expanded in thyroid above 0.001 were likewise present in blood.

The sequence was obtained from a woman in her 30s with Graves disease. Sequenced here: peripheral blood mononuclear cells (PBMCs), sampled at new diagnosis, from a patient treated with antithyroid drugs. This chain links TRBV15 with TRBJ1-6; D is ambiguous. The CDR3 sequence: CATSWGEINSPLHF. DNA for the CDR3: TGTGCCACCTCCTGGGGTGAGATTAATTCACCCCTCCACTTT.